The 28 T cell receptor beta chains given below trace back to one sample, sequenced in a study of CD8+ T cells in alopecia areata. The sequencing template was cDNA reverse transcribed from extracted RNA. Assay used: immunoSEQ multiplex PCR; TCRdb lists only in-frame clones, some missing. Of about 150,000 clones listed, around 50% are singletons. The sample consisted of CD8+ T cells sorted from blood, taken at week 0. Source of these receptors: a human donor with alopecia areata.

This clone appeared a single time. CDR3 DNA sequence: TGCGCCAGCAGTTTGAGGGTAAATGAGCAGTTCTTC. Translated: CASSLRVNEQFF. The chain carries TRBV5-1 and TRBJ2-1, with D possibly matching TRBD2 (5 bases). CDR3 length: 12 residues. Germline V lookup: CDR1 SGHRS, CDR2 YFSETQ. V was shortened by 5 bases and J by 7 bases, with 10 bases between the two germline ends.

This chain joins TRBV7-8 and TRBJ2-1, with TRBD2 as a possible D gene (6 bases). The length of the CDR3 is 14 residues. In germline, CDR1 is SGHVS, CDR2 FQNEAQ. With 4 bases removed from V and 9 bases from J, the gap between germline ends came to 16 bases. CDR3: CASSSRGWAIEQFF. In DNA form, the CDR3 reads TGTGCCAGCAGCTCCCGGGGGTGGGCAATTGAGCAGTTCTTC.

This rearrangement joins TRBV11-2 to TRBJ1-2; TRBD1 aligns across 9 bases. Germline V CDR1 and CDR2: SGHAT, FQNNGV. Trimming at V came to 5 bases and at J to 6 bases, leaving 16 bases not matched to a gene. The CDR3 covers 17 residues. The CDR3 DNA sequence: TGTGCCAGCAGCACACAGGCCGGGACAGGGAGAAGGGATGGCTACACCTTC. Protein: CASSTQAGTGRRDGYTF.

This chain joins TRBV29-1 and TRBJ2-5; 10 bases align to TRBD2. The CDR3 has 14 residues. Germline CDR1 SQVTM, CDR2 ANQGSEA. J gave up 1 base and V 6 bases, and 5 bases lay outside the gene matches. The CDR3 DNA reads as TGCAGCGTCATACTAGCGGGGAGCCAAGAGACCCAGTACTTC. As protein: CSVILAGSQETQYF.

This chain connects TRBV30 to TRBJ1-4, with no clear D. Germline-derived CDR1 and CDR2 are GTSNPN and SVGIG (reference sequence). V was trimmed by 4 bases and J by 1 base, leaving 7 bases between them. This CDR3 has 13 amino acids. The CDR3 sequence: CAWTGGTNEKLFF. The CDR3 DNA reads as TGTGCCTGGACTGGCGGAACTAATGAAAAACTGTTTTTT.

The chain recombines TRBV19 with TRBJ1-5; no definite D call. CDR1 and CDR2 (germline): LNHDA, SQIVND (reference sequence). This CDR3 comprises 16 residues. The V gene lost 3 bases and the J gene lost 9 bases, with 21 bases spanning the gap. CDR3 in DNA: TGTGCCAGTAGTATGCAATTGGGTGCCGAGCGTTGGCCCCAGCATTTT. It yields the protein CASSMQLGAERWPQHF.

This CDR3 reads CASTSANTEAFF. Here the CDR3 DNA reads TGCGCCAGCACCTCCGCCAACACTGAAGCTTTCTTT. The V gene is TRBV10-2, the J gene TRBJ1-1, with D hard to call. The CDR3 length is 12 residues. The V end was cut by 7 bases, the J end by 2 bases, with 8 bases between. Germline loops: CDR1 WSHSY, CDR2 SAAADI.

The CDR3 DNA follows: TGTGCCAGCAGCTTGCAGGGCACCGGGGAGCTGTTTTTT. Translated, it gives CASSLQGTGELFF. The gene calls are TRBV7-2 and TRBJ2-2; D possibly corresponds to TRBD1 (5 bases). In germline, CDR1 is SGHTA, CDR2 FQGNSA. V was cut by 3 bases and J by 4 bases, with 6 bases left in between. The CDR3 is made up of 13 amino acids.

V usage is TRBV30 and J usage is TRBJ1-1; D is unclear. Germline V lookup: CDR1 GTSNPN, CDR2 SVGIG (reference sequence). Trimming took off 4 bases at V and 1 base at J, with 10 bases between the two ends. This CDR3 region has 13 residues. CDR3 nucleotide sequence: TGTGCCTGGACAATGGGAGGGAACACTGAAGCTTTCTTT. It is translated as CAWTMGGNTEAFF.

This clone occurred a few times. The chain employs TRBV29-1 and TRBJ2-5; TRBD1 might be the D (6 bases). In germline, CDR1 is SQVTM, CDR2 ANQGSEA. Deletions cut 6 bases from V and 5 bases from J, with 13 bases between. The CDR3 consists of 12 residues. CDR3 bases: TGCAGCGTCCCGGACAGAGGGGAGACCCAGTACTTC. Protein: CSVPDRGETQYF. Filled out from reference TRBV29-1 and TRBJ2-5, the complete variable domain reads SAVISQKPSRDICQRGTSLTIQCQVDSQVTMMFWYRQQPGQSLTLIATANQGSEATYESGFVIDKFPISRPNLTFSTLTVSNMSPEDSSIYLCSVPDRGETQYFGPGTRLLVL.

This clone appeared a few times. The rearrangement uses TRBV19 and TRBJ1-1; 7 bases agree with TRBD1. The J segment lost 7 bases and the V segment lost 3 bases, leaving 2 bases of the junction unmatched. Germline values: CDR1 LNHDA, CDR2 SQIVND (reference sequence). The CDR3 is 12 residues long. In nucleotides, the CDR3 is TGTGCCAGTAGTATGGGGGACAGTGAAGCTTTCTTT. Translation: CASSMGDSEAFF.

This clone was seen many times. J is TRBJ2-2 and V is TRBV7-7; D call uncertain. V gave up 10 bases and J gave up 5 bases, with 14 bases separating them. The CDR3 has 13 residues. Germline CDR1 reads SSHAT; CDR2 reads FNYEAQ (reference sequence). The CDR3 here is CATRKSWTGELFF. CDR3 nucleotides: TGTGCCACCAGAAAATCGTGGACCGGGGAGCTGTTTTTT. Full variable domain (remainder filled in from reference TRBV7-7 and TRBJ2-2): GAGVSQSPRYKVTKRGQDVTLRCDPISSHATLYWYQQALGQGPEFLTYFNYEAQPDKSGLPSDRFSAERPEGSISTLTIQRTEQRDSAMYRCATRKSWTGELFFGEGSRLTVL.

The genes are TRBV30 and TRBJ1-4; D is uncertain. There are 12 residues in the CDR3. CDR1 is GTSNPN and CDR2 is SVGIG in the germline V gene (reference sequence). V was cut by 3 bases and J by 2 bases, with 4 bases left in between. The CDR3 coding sequence is TGTGCCTGGAGCGACACTAATGAAAAACTGTTTTTT. Protein: CAWSDTNEKLFF.

The J gene is TRBJ2-1, the V gene TRBV5-1; 7 positions agree with TRBD1. J was trimmed by 9 bases and V by 5 bases; bases with no gene match: 8. There are 13 residues in the CDR3. Germline V gene data show CDR1 as SGHRS and CDR2 as YFSETQ. CDR3 region: CASRTSTGAEQFF. The CDR3 DNA is TGCGCCAGCAGGACTTCTACAGGGGCTGAGCAGTTCTTC.

This clone was seen once. Additional DNA sequences in this sample encode the identical CDR3. The rearrangement joins TRBV11-2 to TRBJ2-7; unclear D gene. Trimming took off 1 base at V and 0 bases at J, with 7 bases between the two ends. The length of the CDR3 is 14 residues. The germline CDR1 and CDR2 sequences are SGHAT and FQNNGV. The CDR3 loop reads CASSLGTGSYEQYF. CDR3 bases: TGTGCCAGCAGCTTAGGGACGGGCTCCTACGAGCAGTACTTC.

Here the CDR3 DNA reads TGCAGCGCTAGATTATTCGACACCTACGAGCAGTACTTC. It specifies CSARLFDTYEQYF. The rearrangement links TRBV29-1 to TRBJ2-7; D not certain. The germline V and J ends were trimmed by 7 bases and 2 bases, with 15 bases remaining between them. This CDR3 has 13 amino acids. Germline CDR1 is SQVTM and CDR2 is ANQGSEA.

This clone came up a few times. The CDR3: CASGVGPQTADTQYF. In DNA form, the CDR3 reads TGCGCCAGCGGGGTCGGCCCCCAAACAGCAGATACGCAGTATTTT. The rearrangement uses TRBV5-1 and TRBJ2-3, with D uncertain. Germline lookup yields CDR1 SGHRS and CDR2 YFSETQ. This CDR3 is built from 15 residues. V was cut by 7 bases and J by 4 bases, with 19 bases left in between.

This chain links TRBV14 with TRBJ1-1; D not resolved. V shed 3 bases and J shed 0 bases, with 5 bases lying between them. Germline-derived CDR1 and CDR2 are SGHDN and FVKESK. The length of the CDR3 is 13 residues. The DNA of the CDR3 is TGTGCCAGCAGCCAGACCTTGAACACTGAAGCTTTCTTT. It is translated as CASSQTLNTEAFF.

This clone was observed once. Other DNA sequences within the sample encode an identical CDR3. This chain connects TRBV6-5 to TRBJ2-7; 8 bases align to TRBD1. J gave up 4 bases and V 2 bases, and 1 base lay outside the gene matches. The CDR3 runs to 13 residues. The germline CDR1 and CDR2 sequences are MNHEY and SVGAGI. This CDR3 reads CASSYGTGYEQYF. The CDR3 nucleotides read TGTGCCAGCAGTTACGGGACAGGATACGAGCAGTACTTC.

This clone has a handful of counts. The CDR3: CASSRGGGGDTGELFF. The CDR3 region has the DNA TGCGCCAGCAGCCGTGGAGGGGGAGGGGACACCGGGGAGCTGTTTTTT. The chain has TRBV4-3 and TRBJ2-2; tentative D call: TRBD2 (7 bases). The CDR3 totals 16 residues. CDR1 and CDR2 from the germline V gene are LGHNA and YSLEER. V lost 4 bases and J 3 bases, leaving 15 bases between the germline ends.

In its sample, this clone was seen a few times. The gene calls are TRBV27 and TRBJ2-5, with TRBD1 identical over 7 bases. CDR1 and CDR2 from the germline V gene are MNHEY and SMNVEV (reference sequence). The CDR3 loop spans 14 amino acids. With V trimmed by 4 bases and J by 1 base, 3 bases remained unmatched. The CDR3 region has the DNA TGTGCCAGCAGTTCGACAGGGCGCCAAGAGACCCAGTACTTC. Its translation is CASSSTGRQETQYF.

The chain joins TRBV5-1 to TRBJ1-2; D gene uncertain. Germline lookup yields CDR1 SGHRS and CDR2 YFSETQ. The length of the CDR3 is 12 residues. Trimming took off 3 bases at V and 6 bases at J, with 9 bases between the two ends. The CDR3 coding sequence is TGCGCCAGCAGCTCTTTTAGAGATGGCTACACCTTC. This codes for CASSSFRDGYTF.

The CDR3 nucleotides read TGCAGCTTCGACAGGGGTAACACTGAAGCTTTCTTT. This gives the protein CSFDRGNTEAFF. The rearrangement joins TRBV29-1 to TRBJ1-1; TRBD1 matches at 8 bases. The CDR3 has 12 residues. The germline CDR1 and CDR2 sequences are SQVTM and ANQGSEA. V trimming: 8 bases; J trimming: 2 bases; junction bases outside the gene matches: 4.

This CDR3 is CASTVSRGNSPLHF. CDR3 in DNA: TGTGCCAGCACCGTATCCCGGGGGAATTCACCCCTCCACTTT. The chain is built from TRBV6-5 and TRBJ1-6, with D possibly being TRBD1 (5 bases). Germline-derived CDR1 and CDR2 are MNHEY and SVGAGI. This CDR3 region has 14 residues. The V and J ends lost 7 bases and 7 bases respectively, with 14 bases between them.

This chain connects TRBV29-1 to TRBJ1-2; D is undetermined. CDR1 is SQVTM and CDR2 is ANQGSEA in the germline V gene. CDR3 length: 11 residues. V was cut by 2 bases and J by 5 bases, with 6 bases left in between. The CDR3 reads CSVERDYGYTF. As DNA, the CDR3 is TGCAGCGTTGAACGAGATTATGGCTACACCTTC.

The genes are TRBV30 and TRBJ1-4; D not resolved. Germline values: CDR1 GTSNPN, CDR2 SVGIG (reference sequence). The V end was cut by 3 bases, the J end by 5 bases, with 16 bases between. CDR3 length: 15 residues. This CDR3 is CAWRRLESKNEKLFF. As DNA, the CDR3 is TGTGCCTGGAGGCGGCTTGAGTCCAAAAATGAAAAACTGTTTTTT.

A few counts support this clone. The same CDR3 is also encoded by other DNA sequences in this sample. V is TRBV6-4 and J is TRBJ2-1; tentatively, D is TRBD1 or TRBD2 (5 bases each). The V and J ends lost 5 bases and 6 bases respectively, with 14 bases between them. The CDR3 loop spans 14 amino acids. The germline gives CDR1 MRHNA, CDR2 SNTAGT. The CDR3 reads CASSYVGDPNEQFF. Written as DNA, the CDR3 is TGTGCCAGCAGTTACGTGGGGGACCCCAATGAGCAGTTCTTC.

This clone was counted a few times. This rearrangement joins TRBV7-3 to TRBJ1-1, with D perhaps matching TRBD1 (5 bases). Germline V gene lookup returns CDR1 SGHTA and CDR2 FQGTGA. With 0 bases removed from V and 6 bases from J, the gap between germline ends came to 11 bases. This CDR3 comprises 14 residues. DNA of the CDR3: TGTGCCAGCAGCTTAACGGGGGGAAATGCTGAAGCTTTCTTT. Its protein is CASSLTGGNAEAFF. The variable domain in full, completed from reference TRBV7-3 and TRBJ1-1, reads GAGVSQTPSNKVTEKGKYVELRCDPISGHTALYWYRQSLGQGPEFLIYFQGTGAADDSGLPNDRFFAVRPEGSVSTLKIQRTERGDSAVYLCASSLTGGNAEAFFGQGTRLTVV.